The clone carrying this TCR beta chain came up many times. V shed 5 bases and J shed 1 base, with 14 bases lying between them. The CDR3 is 15 residues long. This entry comes from a study of T-cell memory formation after mild COVID-19. Study-wide background: Largely, the TCR clusters proved donor specific.

TCRdb analysed the 5' RACE reads with MiXCR anew, one entry per CDR3 protein. Of roughly 300,000 distinct CDR3 sequences in the sample, approximately 7.6% were seen once. Sequenced input: PBMCs or a T cell subset sorted from them (not recorded which). The J gene is TRBJ2-5, the V gene TRBV12-3 or TRBV12-4; no firm D call. The sequence was collected from a man aged 18 to 35 who had mild COVID-19 (a few samples of this study predate the infection). Cell type and time point are not known. The DNA of the CDR3 is TGTGCCAGCAGTCCTCTTGGGTCCCCCCAAGAGACCCAGTACTTC. The encoded protein is CASSPLGSPQETQYF.